Presented here are 16 T cell receptor beta chains from one specimen sequenced in a study of T cell repertoires in cytomegalovirus infection. TCRdb independently ran MiXCR on the reads; one entry per CDR3 protein. Seen here are around 250,000 distinct CDR3 sequences, approximately 17% observed once, and the top ten hold roughly half. Sequenced: CD8+ T cells from PBMCs. The receptors here all came from a human donor in good health (CMV status not recorded). Some clones in this sample may be carry-over from other donors' samples.

The chain links TRBV4-2 to TRBJ1-1; 10 positions agree with TRBD1. V gave up 4 bases and J gave up 1 base; unmatched junction bases: 6. This CDR3 region has 16 residues. CDR1 is LGHNA, CDR2 YNFKEQ, per germline. The CDR3 DNA sequence: TGTGCCAGCAGCCCCTGGGGACAGGGGAAGAACACTGAAGCTTTCTTT. It yields the protein CASSPWGQGKNTEAFF.

This rearrangement joins TRBV12-3 or TRBV12-4 to TRBJ2-4; TRBD1 aligns across 7 bases. This CDR3 is built from 14 residues. With 6 bases clipped from V and 2 bases from J, the junction kept 4 bases outside the gene matches. The CDR3 DNA follows: TGTGCCAGCAGGCCGACAGGGCCCAAAAACATTCAGTACTTC. Residues: CASRPTGPKNIQYF.

The chain uses TRBV5-6 and TRBJ1-6, with 11 bases lining up with TRBD1. The germline V gene encodes CDR1 SGHDT and CDR2 YYEEEE. The CDR3 covers 18 residues. J was trimmed by 8 bases and V by 4 bases; bases with no gene match: 14. CDR3 DNA: TGTGCCAGCAGCATGGGGACAGGGGGATTTCTGGGTGATTCACCCCTCCACTTT. Protein product: CASSMGTGGFLGDSPLHF.

V usage is TRBV4-3 and J usage is TRBJ2-6; tentative D call: TRBD2 (5 bases). The CDR3 totals 18 residues. Germline V gives CDR1 LGHNA, CDR2 YSLEER. V gave up 5 bases and J gave up 1 base, with 18 bases separating them. CDR3 coding DNA: TGCGCCAGCAGCTTACTACCGGACGGGGAGTCTGGGGCCAACGTCCTGACTTTC. Encoded protein: CASSLLPDGESGANVLTF.

The table lists this clonotype with many counts. The genes are TRBV15 and TRBJ2-5; TRBD1 agrees at 9 bases. The CDR3 loop spans 14 amino acids. Trimming cost V 3 bases and J 5 bases; bases outside gene matches: 4. CDR1 and CDR2 from the germline V gene are LNHNV and YYDKDF (reference sequence). The CDR3 loop reads CATSSGTGRETQYF. The CDR3 DNA is TGTGCCACCAGCAGTGGGACAGGGAGGGAGACCCAGTACTTC.

J is TRBJ2-7 and V is TRBV28, with D possibly being TRBD1 (5 bases). Germline CDR1 reads MDHEN; CDR2 reads SYDVKM. The V and J ends lost 6 bases and 0 bases respectively, with 9 bases between them. This CDR3 comprises 13 residues. Here the CDR3 reads CASRPDSSYEQYF. CDR3 nucleotide sequence: TGTGCCAGCAGACCCGACAGCTCCTACGAGCAGTACTTC.

In its sample, this clonotype was seen many times. V and J are TRBV7-9 and TRBJ2-5, with 8 bases lining up with TRBD2. The CDR3 covers 16 residues. From germline, CDR1 is SEHNR and CDR2 FQNEAQ (reference sequence). V was pared by 5 bases and J by 5 bases, with 13 bases of the junction left unmatched. In DNA, the CDR3 is TGTGCCAGCAGCCCCTGGACTAGCACCAGGGAGGAGACCCAGTACTTC. It encodes CASSPWTSTREETQYF.

The V and J genes are TRBV4-3 and TRBJ1-1; TRBD1 matches 10 bases. The CDR3 length is 16 residues. J gave up 5 bases and V 3 bases, and 9 bases lay outside the gene matches. Per the germline V gene, CDR1 is LGHNA and CDR2 is YSLEER. Written as DNA, the CDR3 is TGCGCCAGCAGCCACCCAAGGACAGGGGGGCGAACTGAAGCTTTCTTT. Translating gives CASSHPRTGGRTEAFF.

There are many counts of this clonotype. This chain joins TRBV28 and TRBJ2-4; 10 positions agree with TRBD1. V shed 10 bases, J shed 2 bases, and the junction held 17 bases outside the gene matches. This CDR3 is built from 18 residues. CDR1 and CDR2 (germline): MDHEN, SYDVKM. In nucleotides, the CDR3 is TGTGCCACCTACGGGACAGGGGCGTCAGTGTCGCCCAAAAACATTCAGTACTTC. Translating it yields CATYGTGASVSPKNIQYF.

V is TRBV4-3 and J is TRBJ1-6; a possible D gene is TRBD1 (6 bases). The germline CDR1 and CDR2 sequences are LGHNA and YSLEER. This CDR3 is built from 16 residues. V lost 0 bases to trimming and J lost 4 bases, with 10 bases between them. CDR3 in DNA: TGCGCCAGCAGCCAAGATGGACAGCCATATAATTCACCCCTCCACTTT. Its protein is CASSQDGQPYNSPLHF.

This clonotype was observed a few times. V is TRBV7-9 and J is TRBJ2-7; 9 bases fit TRBD2. This CDR3 spans 17 amino acids. Trimming at V came to 3 bases and at J to 0 bases, leaving 9 bases not matched to a gene. The germline gives CDR1 SEHNR, CDR2 FQNEAQ (reference sequence). The CDR3 DNA reads TGTGCCAGCAGCTTTTCCGGTAGCGGGGGTTACTCCTACGAGCAGTACTTC. Protein product: CASSFSGSGGYSYEQYF.

V gene TRBV6-6 combines with J gene TRBJ2-3; D might be TRBD2 (6 bases). The CDR3 has 14 amino acids. Trimming removed 6 bases from V and 4 bases from J, with 14 bases in between. CDR1 MNHNY and CDR2 SVGAGI come from the germline V gene (reference sequence). Here the CDR3 DNA reads TGTGCCAGCAGAACGAGACTAGTCTCAGATACGCAGTATTTT. Translated: CASRTRLVSDTQYF.

The table lists this clonotype with many counts. The chain carries TRBV2 and TRBJ1-1; D call uncertain. The CDR3 runs 11 residues. Looked up from germline, CDR1 is SNHLY and CDR2 is FYNNEI. V was cut by 7 bases and J by 5 bases, with 8 bases left in between. The CDR3 bases are TGTGCCAGCACCACAAGGACTGAAGCTTTCTTT. Its protein product is CASTTRTEAFF. The entire variable domain, with the rest obtained from reference TRBV2 and TRBJ1-1, is as follows: EPEVTQTPSHQVTQMGQEVILRCVPISNHLYFYWYRQILGQKVEFLVSFYNNEISEKSEIFDDQFSVERPDGSNFTLKIRSTKLEDSAMYFCASTTRTEAFFGQGTRLTVV.

This clonotype was seen only a few times. The V gene is TRBV27, the J gene TRBJ1-6; 9 bases fit TRBD1. The CDR3 is 19 residues long. V shed 6 bases and J 0 bases; nucleotides not matched to a gene: 12. In germline, CDR1 is MNHEY, CDR2 SMNVEV (reference sequence). The CDR3 sequence: CASRGIWDRASSYNSPLHF. CDR3 nucleotide sequence: TGTGCCAGCAGGGGTATCTGGGACAGGGCCAGCTCCTATAATTCACCCCTCCACTTT.

This clonotype was detected ten times or more. The chain has TRBV7-2 and TRBJ1-1; 7 bases line up with TRBD1. The germline V gene encodes CDR1 SGHTA and CDR2 FQGNSA. The V and J ends lost 5 bases and 1 base, in that order; junction bases with no gene match: 7. This CDR3 is 15 amino acids long. In DNA, the CDR3 is TGTGCCAGCAGCACCCCGACAGGGAGGAACACTGAAGCTTTCTTT. It codes for CASSTPTGRNTEAFF.

The chain couples TRBV28 to TRBJ1-1; possibly TRBD1 for D (5 bases). CDR3 length equals 14 residues. CDR1 is MDHEN and CDR2 is SYDVKM in the germline V gene. V lost 5 bases, J lost 4 bases, and 14 bases lay in between. DNA of the CDR3: TGTGCCAGCAGTAGGATTGGGACGGGCACTGAAGCTTTCTTT. Its translation is CASSRIGTGTEAFF.